These T cell receptor beta chains were read from a single sample in a study of OX40 agonist ivuxolimab in advanced cancers. The repertoire was sequenced with immunoSEQ multiplex PCR; TCRdb's copy has only in-frame clones and lacks some. The sample has 50,000 to 70,000 clones; 70% to 90% are singletons. Sequenced material: CD4+ or CD8+ T cells sorted from blood, taken in a trial of the OX40 agonist ivuxolimab. The receptors here all came from an adult with an advanced solid tumor such as melanoma, head and neck, liver or kidney cancer. The CDR3 runs from the conserved cysteine through the conserved F or W. D genes are given only for firm matches. Not all rows give a size; the values are once, few, many and, for expanded clones, a class.

abundance,v_gene,j_gene,d_gene,CDR3aa,CDR3nt
-,TRBV28,TRBJ1-1,TRBD1,CASSWTGGVRVAFF,TGTGCCAGCAGTTGGACAGGGGGCGTAAGGGTCGCTTTCTTT
-,TRBV6-5,TRBJ2-1,-,CASSYSTGGIYNEQFF,TGTGCCAGCAGTTACTCGACCGGAGGTATATACAATGAGCAGTTCTTC
few,TRBV7-9,TRBJ2-4,-,CASSSGPLAKNIQYF,TGTGCCAGCAGCTCGGGGCCTCTAGCCAAAAACATTCAGTACTTC
-,TRBV19,TRBJ2-2,-,CASSIGTGEDTGELFF,TGTGCCAGTAGTATTGGAACGGGAGAGGACACCGGGGAGCTGTTTTTT
-,TRBV5-5,TRBJ1-5,-,CASSFQVSNQPQHF,TGTGCCAGCAGCTTTCAGGTTAGCAATCAGCCCCAGCATTTT
-,TRBV6-5,TRBJ2-3,-,CASRRGLEGWDTQYF,TGTGCCAGCAGGCGGGGGCTGGAGGGGTGGGATACGCAGTATTTT
-,TRBV11-3,TRBJ2-5,-,CASSKGEETQYF,TGTGCCAGCAGCAAAGGGGAAGAGACCCAGTACTTC
-,TRBV18,TRBJ2-7,-,CASSLTTLSYEQYF,TGTGCCAGCTCACTGACTACCCTTTCCTACGAGCAGTACTTC
-,TRBV19,TRBJ1-2,TRBD1,CASSIGTGGPYGYTF,TGTGCCAGTAGTATAGGGACAGGGGGCCCCTATGGCTACACCTTC
-,TRBV5-5,TRBJ2-4,-,CASSLDGYINIQYF,TGTGCCAGCAGCTTGGACGGCTATATCAACATTCAGTACTTC
-,TRBV28,TRBJ2-3,-,CASSPPGDTQYF,TGTGCCAGCAGTCCCCCAGGAGATACGCAGTATTTT
-,TRBV19,TRBJ1-2,-,CASSTDPGNYGYTF,TGTGCCAGTAGTACCGATCCGGGTAACTATGGCTACACCTTC
-,TRBV7-9,TRBJ2-1,-,CASSLEWARRGHEQFF,TGTGCCAGCAGCTTAGAATGGGCAAGAAGGGGCCATGAGCAGTTCTTC
-,TRBV14,TRBJ2-7,TRBD2,CASSLLSGSGSIEQYF,TGTGCCAGCAGCCTCCTCAGCGGGAGTGGGTCTATCGAGCAGTACTTC
-,TRBV27,TRBJ2-1,-,CATSPGSSYNEQFF,TGTGCCACCTCTCCGGGGAGCTCCTACAATGAGCAGTTCTTC
-,TRBV20-1,TRBJ1-1,-,CSAEENTEAFF,TGCAGTGCCGAAGAGAACACTGAAGCTTTCTTT
-,TRBV5-1,TRBJ1-1,-,CASSLGLNTEAFF,TGCGCCAGCAGCTTGGGTTTGAACACTGAAGCTTTCTTT
-,TRBV6-5,TRBJ1-1,-,CASSYSTSLITAEAFF,TGTGCCAGCAGTTACTCGACTAGTTTGATTACTGCTGAAGCTTTCTTT
-,TRBV7-9,TRBJ2-7,TRBD2,CASSPLGGSYNEQYF,TGTGCCAGCAGCCCCTTGGGCGGGAGTTATAACGAGCAGTACTTC
-,TRBV19,TRBJ2-1,TRBD2,CASSTLTSGRENEQFF,TGTGCCAGTAGTACTCTGACTAGCGGGAGGGAAAATGAGCAGTTCTTC
-,TRBV5-1,TRBJ1-1,TRBD1,CASSGRTGGNTEAFF,TGCGCCAGCAGCGGGAGGACAGGGGGCAACACTGAAGCCTTCTTT
-,TRBV7-8,TRBJ1-2,-,CASANRLFGYGYTF,TGTGCCAGCGCCAACAGGCTCTTCGGGTATGGCTACACCTTC
-,TRBV11-2,TRBJ2-5,-,CASSLPIQETQYF,TGTGCCAGCAGCTTACCCATCCAAGAGACCCAGTACTTC
-,TRBV7-9,TRBJ1-4,-,CASSLESGEKLFF,TGTGCCAGCAGCTTAGAAAGTGGTGAAAAACTGTTTTTT
-,TRBV6-1,TRBJ2-5,-,CASSDKAGGSHETQYF,TGTGCCAGCAGTGACAAGGCCGGGGGATCCCACGAGACCCAGTACTTC
-,TRBV28,TRBJ2-1,-,CASSLPDGAAYNEQFF,TGTGCCAGCAGCCTACCCGACGGAGCTGCGTACAATGAGCAGTTCTTC
-,TRBV15,TRBJ1-4,-,CATSRVRSATNEKLFF,TGTGCCACCAGCAGAGTTCGCAGCGCAACTAATGAAAAACTGTTTTTT
-,TRBV7-9,TRBJ1-4,TRBD1,CASSLQTGVEKLFF,TGTGCCAGCAGCTTACAAACAGGGGTGGAAAAACTGTTTTTT
-,TRBV5-1,TRBJ2-4,-,CASSFGPGRNIQYF,TGCGCCAGCAGCTTCGGCCCGGGGAGAAACATTCAGTACTTC
-,TRBV7-9,TRBJ2-3,-,CASSLALLRGTPAKDTQYF,TGTGCCAGCAGCTTAGCGCTGTTAAGGGGGACTCCAGCAAAAGATACGCAGTATTTT
-,TRBV7-2,TRBJ1-5,-,CASSLLGVNQPQHF,TGTGCCAGCAGCTTATTAGGGGTCAATCAGCCCCAGCATTTT
-,TRBV2,TRBJ2-3,TRBD2,CASIGGTSGTDTQYF,TGTGCCAGCATAGGCGGGACTAGCGGGACAGATACGCAGTATTTT
once,TRBV5-4,TRBJ2-1,-,CASSQLSDEQFF,TGTGCCAGCAGCCAGCTAAGCGATGAGCAGTTCTTC
-,TRBV6-5,TRBJ2-5,-,CASSYDNGVETQYF,TGTGCCAGCAGTTACGATAACGGGGTAGAGACCCAGTACTTC
-,TRBV27,TRBJ2-7,-,CASSSIQTSYEQYF,TGTGCCAGCAGTAGTATCCAGACCTCCTACGAGCAGTACTTC
-,TRBV5-4,TRBJ2-1,-,CASSLGGGVEQFF,TGTGCCAGCAGCTTGGGAGGCGGGGTCGAGCAGTTCTTC
-,TRBV28,TRBJ2-3,-,CASSLVSYDTQYF,TGTGCCAGCAGCCTCGTTAGTTATGATACGCAGTATTTT
-,TRBV28,TRBJ2-1,-,CASSFQEGNYNEQFF,TGTGCCAGCAGTTTTCAGGAGGGGAACTACAATGAGCAGTTCTTC
-,TRBV18,TRBJ1-2,TRBD1,CASSSGQDVYGYTF,TGTGCCAGCTCGTCGGGACAGGACGTCTATGGCTACACCTTC
once,TRBV5-4,TRBJ2-3,-,CASSLGIGSSDTQYF,TGTGCCAGCAGCTTGGGGATCGGGAGTTCAGATACACAGTATTTT
-,TRBV7-8,TRBJ2-7,-,CASSSTLGRAYEQYF,TGTGCCAGCAGCAGTACTCTAGGTAGGGCCTACGAGCAGTACTTC
-,TRBV28,TRBJ2-1,-,CASSSRQGANEQFF,TGTGCCAGCAGTAGCCGACAAGGGGCCAATGAGCAGTTCTTC
-,TRBV28,TRBJ1-5,-,CASSSLFAGKNSNQPQHF,TGTGCCAGCAGTTCCCTCTTTGCAGGGAAAAATAGCAATCAGCCCCAGCATTTT
-,TRBV7-8,TRBJ1-5,-,CASSLGRRRDGSNQPQHF,TGTGCCAGCAGCTTAGGTAGGCGCCGCGACGGTAGCAATCAGCCCCAGCATTTT
-,TRBV5-1,TRBJ2-7,TRBD2,CASSAGGGEQYF,TGCGCCAGCTCGGCGGGAGGGGGCGAGCAGTACTTC
once,TRBV9,TRBJ2-7,-,CASSVDLARYEQYF,TGTGCCAGCAGCGTAGATCTAGCACGGTACGAGCAGTACTTC